Following are 20 T cell receptor beta chains from one sample sequenced in a study of T cells in women clearing cervical HPV infection. Some clones are missing from TCRdb's copy, which holds only in-frame ones; the method was immunoSEQ multiplex PCR. This table lists approximately 31,000 clones. Sequences were obtained from blood buffy coat. Receptors originate from a woman aged 18 to 75 with a cervical HPV16 infection that either progressed to CIN3+ or cleared (not recorded which).

Concerning this clone: The sequence runs out 3 residues before the end of the CDR3; the remainder is reconstructed from the germline J gene. The chain has TRBV19 and TRBJ2-2, with TRBD1 identical over 8 bases. CDR1 is LNHDA, CDR2 SQIVND, per germline (reference sequence). V trimming: 9 bases; J trimming: 5 bases; junction bases outside the gene matches: 11. The CDR3 extends over 15 amino acids. The DNA read from the CDR3 is TGTGCCAGCGCGCCAGGGGACAGGCAAACCGGGGAG. This sequence encodes CASAPGDRQTGE. The complete CDR3 sequence is CASAPGDRQTGELFF.

About this clone: The sequenced fragment ends 3 residues before the CDR3 boundary, so the rest is inferred from the germline J gene. The V and J genes are TRBV30 and TRBJ1-1, with D possibly matching TRBD1 (5 bases). This CDR3 is built from 15 residues. Germline V gene lookup returns CDR1 GTSNPN and CDR2 SVGIG (reference sequence). V gave up 2 bases and J gave up 1 base, with 14 bases separating them. CDR3 protein: CAWSTQGIGNTEAFF. Partial CDR3 DNA: TGTGCCTGGAGTACGCAGGGTATAGGGAACACTGAA.

The sequenced CDR3 bases are TGTGCCAGCAGCTCGACTTGGATAACGTCGGAGACC. Translation gives CASSSTWITSET. From start to end, the CDR3 is CASSSTWITSETQYF. This sequence joins TRBV7-2 and TRBJ2-5; D is unresolved. The read ends 3 residues early relative to the CDR3; the germline J gene fills the gap. CDR1 and CDR2 (germline): SGHTA, FQGNSA. V was clipped by 4 bases and J by 5 bases, with 17 bases between them. CDR3 length: 15 residues.

Worth noting for this clone: The DNA ends 3 residues before the CDR3 does, and the rest of the CDR3 is filled in from the germline J gene. This rearrangement joins TRBV24-1 to TRBJ2-3, with D possibly being TRBD2 (5 bases). Germline V gene sequence: CDR1 KGHDR, CDR2 SFDVKD. Trimming took 2 bases from V and 7 from J, leaving 15 bases between them. The CDR3 has 15 residues. CDR3 protein: CATSDYRRGSYTQYF. CDR3 bases read: TGTGCCACCAGTGATTACCGGAGAGGGTCATATACG.

Concerning this clone itself: The read finishes 3 residues shy of the CDR3 end, and the germline J gene is used to complete it. The chain employs TRBV20-1 and TRBJ2-1, with 7 bases aligning to TRBD2. CDR1 is DFQATT, CDR2 SNEGSKA, per germline (reference sequence). The CDR3 sequence is 15 residues long. V dropped 5 bases and J dropped 7; count of bases not matched to a gene: 14. The CDR3 DNA, read in part, is TGCAGTGCTCCCCCCCCGGGACTAAGTGTTAATGAG. Translated: CSAPPPGLSVNE. The whole CDR3 protein reads CSAPPPGLSVNEQFF.

For this clone: The read terminates 3 residues before the CDR3 end, so the remaining end is supplied by the germline J gene. The chain combines TRBV20-1 with TRBJ1-3; TRBD1 aligns across 7 bases. V shed 5 bases, J shed 1 base, and the junction held 2 bases outside the gene matches. There are 13 residues in the CDR3. The germline V gene encodes CDR1 DFQATT and CDR2 SNEGSKA (reference sequence). The covered CDR3 bases are TGCAGTGCTTTACAGGGGTCTGGAAACACC. This sequence encodes CSALQGSGNT. The full CDR3 protein reads CSALQGSGNTIYF.

A remark on this clone: The read halts 3 residues ahead of the CDR3 end, with the missing end drawn from the germline J gene. This sequence joins TRBV20-1 and TRBJ1-2, with D perhaps matching TRBD1 (6 bases). Trimming removed 3 bases from V and 6 bases from J, with 8 bases in between. Germline V gene data show CDR1 as DFQATT and CDR2 as SNEGSKA (reference sequence). The CDR3 has 11 residues. The CDR3 loop reads CSASHRDGYTF. The sequenced part of the CDR3 DNA is TGCAGTGCTAGTCACAGGGATGGC.

Note on this clone: Read data end 3 residues before the CDR3 end; the end is taken from the germline J gene. The chain couples TRBV6-9 to TRBJ1-6; 7 positions agree with TRBD1. The CDR3 is 15 residues long. J gave up 9 bases and V 7 bases, and 12 bases lay outside the gene matches. The germline CDR1 and CDR2 sequences are MNHGY and SVAAGI. The sequenced CDR3 bases are TGTGCCAGCATCCACGGACAGGTCAGCGTTTCACCC. It is translated as CASIHGQVSVSP. The full CDR3 reads CASIHGQVSVSPLHF.

About this clone itself: The read ends 3 residues shy of where the CDR3 ends; the end is completed using the germline J gene. This sequence joins TRBV18 and TRBJ1-1; D unresolved. Germline CDR1 reads KGHSH; CDR2 reads LQKENI. CDR3 length: 14 residues. This chain's CDR3 is CASSPRAGVETAFF. CDR3 DNA, as far as it was read: TGTGCCAGCTCACCGAGAGCGGGAGTAGAGACA.

This clone is called medium-sized based on its frequency. The sequenced part of the CDR3 DNA is TGCAGCGTTGATGGTAGCGGGAGCACAGATACG. It yields the protein CSVDGSGSTDT. In full, the CDR3 reads CSVDGSGSTDTQYF. The chain recombines TRBV29-1 with TRBJ2-3; TRBD2 aligns across 7 bases. Read coverage stops 3 residues before the CDR3 terminus; the germline J gene supplies the remainder. Germline loops: CDR1 SQVTM, CDR2 ANQGSEA. The CDR3 extends over 14 amino acids. V shed 3 bases, J shed 0 bases, and the junction held 3 bases outside the gene matches.

On this clone itself: The read terminates 3 residues before the CDR3 end, so the remaining end is supplied by the germline J gene. V usage is TRBV20-1 and J usage is TRBJ1-5; D is undetermined. Trimming left V 0 bases short and J 3 bases short, with 12 bases between. The CDR3 spans 15 residues. In germline, CDR1 is DFQATT, CDR2 SNEGSKA (reference sequence). The CDR3 sequence is CSARDEAEYNQPQHF. The sequenced CDR3 bases are TGCAGTGCTAGAGATGAGGCGGAATACAATCAGCCC.

Note on this clone: The read falls 3 residues short of the CDR3 end, and the missing part is taken from the germline J gene. This rearrangement joins TRBV19 to TRBJ2-3; 10 bases line up with TRBD2. The germline V gene has CDR1 LNHDA and CDR2 SQIVND (reference sequence). CDR3 size: 14 residues. V trimming: 5 bases; J trimming: 1 base; junction bases outside the gene matches: 0. The sequenced CDR3 bases are TGTGCCAGTAGTGGGACTAGCGGCACAGATACG. Amino acid sequence: CASSGTSGTDT. The whole CDR3 region reads CASSGTSGTDTQYF.

As concerns this clone: The CDR3 end is not reached by the read, which stops 3 residues before it; the germline J gene fills it in. The chain links TRBV20-1 to TRBJ2-1; tentatively, D is TRBD2 (6 bases). The CDR3 sequence is 14 residues long. The V and J ends lost 2 bases and 2 bases respectively, with 10 bases between them. Germline CDR1 and CDR2: DFQATT and SNEGSKA (reference sequence). The CDR3 loop reads CSARRLAAYNEQFF. The CDR3 bases that were read are TGCAGTGCTAGAAGGTTAGCGGCCTACAATGAG.

Concerning this clone itself: The read stops 3 residues short of the end of the CDR3; the missing end is completed from the germline J gene. The genes are TRBV5-1 and TRBJ1-1, with a tentative D call TRBD1 (6 bases). Germline CDR1 reads SGHRS; CDR2 reads YFSETQ. The V end lost 0 bases, the J end lost 5 bases, and 17 bases lay between the germline ends. The CDR3 runs to 16 residues. CDR3: CASSLAFLRGGTEAFF. The sequenced CDR3 bases are TGCGCCAGCAGCTTGGCCTTTTTAAGGGGGGGTACTGAA.

As concerns this clone: From the germline J gene comes the end of the CDR3, since the read stops 3 residues before it. J is TRBJ2-1 and V is TRBV4-2, with a weak D call TRBD1 (5 bases). Germline-derived CDR1 and CDR2 are LGHNA and YNFKEQ. Trimming stripped 6 bases from V and 6 bases from J, with 15 bases between. The CDR3 is made up of 14 amino acids. Incomplete CDR3 DNA: TGTGCCAGCAGAAGGGGCGGACCGCCCAATGAG. It is translated as CASRRGGPPNE. From start to end, the CDR3 is CASRRGGPPNEQFF.

Notes on this clone: The sequence runs out 3 residues before the end of the CDR3; the remainder is reconstructed from the germline J gene. The chain is built from TRBV6-2 or TRBV6-3 and TRBJ2-7, with 9 bases matching TRBD2. The length of the CDR3 is 12 residues. From germline, CDR1 is MNHEY and CDR2 SVGEGT. J was trimmed by 5 bases and V by 8 bases; bases with no gene match: 4. CDR3 amino acids: CASVSGGNEQYF. The sequenced part of the CDR3 DNA is TGTGCCAGCGTTAGCGGGGGTAACGAG.

For this clone: The CDR3 is cut off 3 residues early in the read; its end comes from the germline J gene. The chain combines TRBV14 with TRBJ1-2; a possible D gene is TRBD1 (5 bases). The germline CDR1 and CDR2 sequences are SGHDN and FVKESK. V shed 1 base and J shed 4 bases, with 7 bases lying between them. The CDR3 loop spans 13 amino acids. CDR3 sequence reads: CASSQADSYGYTF. Partial CDR3 DNA: TGTGCCAGCAGCCAAGCTGACAGCTATGGC.

Details on this clone: Read data end 3 residues before the CDR3 end; the end is taken from the germline J gene. V gene TRBV7-9 combines with J gene TRBJ2-1; D possibly corresponds to TRBD1 (5 bases). Per the germline V gene, CDR1 is SEHNR and CDR2 is FQNEAQ (reference sequence). With 1 base removed from V and 2 bases from J, the gap between germline ends came to 9 bases. This CDR3 region has 15 residues. CDR3 DNA (partial): TGTGCCAGCAGCTTAGTTAAGGGGCCCTACAATGAG. Amino acids: CASSLVKGPYNE. The whole CDR3 region reads CASSLVKGPYNEQFF. Combining the CDR3 with reference TRBV7-9 and TRBJ2-1 gives the whole variable domain DTGVSQNPRHKITKRGQNVTFRCDPISEHNRLYWYRQTLGQGPEFLTYFQNEAQLEKSRLLSDRFSAERPKGSFSTLEIQRTEQGDSAMYLCASSLVKGPYNEQFFGPGTRLTVL.

As concerns this clone: Coverage ceases 3 residues before the CDR3 finishes, and the germline J gene fills in the end. The chain recombines TRBV7-2 with TRBJ2-7, with no clear D. Germline assignment: CDR1 SGHTA and CDR2 FQGNSA. This CDR3 region has 14 residues. Trimming removed 0 bases at V and 1 base at J, with 7 bases between. The part of the CDR3 DNA that was read is TGTGCCAGCAGCTTAGCGCGTAGATCCTACGAG. Protein sequence: CASSLARRSYE. The CDR3 in full is CASSLARRSYEQYF.

Notes on this clone: The read halts 3 residues ahead of the CDR3 end, with the missing end drawn from the germline J gene. This sequence joins TRBV15 and TRBJ2-1; 9 bases agree with TRBD2. Per germline, CDR1 LNHNV and CDR2 YYDKDF (reference sequence). Germline trimming cut 5 bases from V and 8 bases from J; bases unmatched to any gene: 10. The CDR3 runs 15 residues. The CDR3 here is CATSERGGASDEQFF. The sequenced CDR3 bases are TGTGCCACCAGCGAGCGCGGGGGGGCCTCGGATGAG.